This T cell receptor beta chain was observed in a study of cytomegalovirus exposure and HLA in healthy donors. Germline V CDR1 and CDR2: SGHVS, FNYEAQ. V lost 5 bases to trimming and J lost 6 bases; unmatched junction nucleotides: 14. This CDR3 region has 17 residues. Points on this clone: Its antigen is currently unknown.

It was with 60 Vbeta and 13 Jbeta primers that the PCR ran. TCRdb keeps only in-frame clones here, not all; method: immunoSEQ multiplex PCR. The sample contains more than 100,000 clones, 80% to 85% of which appear only once. Study-level results: Indistinguishable V segments, including TRBV6-2 and TRBV6-3, were excluded.

Sequencing was done on a sample of PBMCs. The chain is built from TRBV7-6 and TRBJ2-1; 9 bases line up with TRBD1. The TCR comes from a man aged 30-40 years in good health and CMV-seronegative. The CDR3 coding sequence is TGTGCCAGCAGCCCGAAAGTCGGGACAGGGAGCTTCAATGAGCAGTTCTTC. Its protein product is CASSPKVGTGSFNEQFF.